This T cell receptor beta chain emerged from a study of blood T cell repertoires in COVID-19. Study background: From T cells, B-cell-depleted T cells, or PBMCs came the material, which was cDNA or gDNA.

Participants spanned ages about 18 to 90 years and resided in roughly 26 US areas. A COVID-19 case was met by exposed participants within 2 weeks before study entry. With V trimmed by 5 bases and J by 6 bases, 5 bases remained unmatched. From germline, CDR1 is LNHDA and CDR2 SQIVND (reference sequence). This CDR3 has 15 residues. Authors' analysis steps: Scientists estimated how many nucleated cells there were by amplifying reference gene primers. TCRdb's table, derived via immunoSEQ multiplex PCR, lists solely in-frame clones and lacks some. The DNA was the basis for D and trimming; V, J and clone size are from that table. The sample lists about 300,000 clones, roughly 89% occurring once.

Sequenced: PBMCs or T cells enriched from blood (not recorded which). This chain joins TRBV19 and TRBJ1-4; TRBD1 aligns across 11 bases. This clonotype originated in a woman between 50 and 59 years old who had been exposed to COVID-19. The chain's CDR3 is CASSEGQGAHEKLFF. DNA for the CDR3: TGTGCCAGTAGTGAAGGACAGGGGGCTCATGAAAAACTGTTTTTT.